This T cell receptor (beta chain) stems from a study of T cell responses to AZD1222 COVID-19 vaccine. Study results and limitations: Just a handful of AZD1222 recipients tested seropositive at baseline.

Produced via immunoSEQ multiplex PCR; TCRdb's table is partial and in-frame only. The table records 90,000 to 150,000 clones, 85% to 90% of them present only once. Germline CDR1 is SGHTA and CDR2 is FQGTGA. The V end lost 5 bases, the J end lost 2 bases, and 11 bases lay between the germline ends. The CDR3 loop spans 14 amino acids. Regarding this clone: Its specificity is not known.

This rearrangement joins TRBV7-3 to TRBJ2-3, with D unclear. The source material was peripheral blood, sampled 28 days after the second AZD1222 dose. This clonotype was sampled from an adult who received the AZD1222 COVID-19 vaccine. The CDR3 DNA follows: TGTGCCAGCAGCCCCGGAGCTGTCACAGATACGCAGTATTTT. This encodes CASSPGAVTDTQYF.